Listed below are T cell receptor beta chains from one sample, sequenced in a study of CD8 T cells in Susac syndrome. A single record per CDR3 protein comes from TCRdb applying MiXCR to the immunoSEQ multiplex PCR reads. The table includes about 120,000 distinct CDR3 sequences, just under 95% detected once. Source material: CD8+ T cells from PBMCs. Receptors originate from a human donor with Susac syndrome. Each CDR3 is given with its conserved first and last residue. The order of the fields is CDR3 length, J gene, V gene, CDR3 protein.

16,TRBJ2-3,TRBV20-1,CSARGLLAGETDTQYF
15,TRBJ2-1,TRBV30,CAWSTGTEQYNEQFF
15,TRBJ2-1,TRBV4-3,CASSQELETYNEQFF
14,TRBJ2-2,TRBV4-3,CASSQGDSTGELFF
15,TRBJ2-3,TRBV4-1,CASSALAVSTDTQYF
12,TRBJ1-1,TRBV13,CASSPKNTEAFF
13,TRBJ2-3,TRBV24-1,CATTSADGDTQYF
12,TRBJ1-2,TRBV6-5,CASILRPYGYTF
15,TRBJ2-1,TRBV20-1,CSARDFERTYNEQFF
13,TRBJ2-7,TRBV6-2/TRBV6-3,CASSLSSSHEQYF
13,TRBJ1-1,TRBV30,CACNTVTNTEAFF
16,TRBJ1-2,TRBV3-1,CASSPGTPGGFYGYTF
14,TRBJ2-3,TRBV11-1,CASSLIDGRDTQYF
15,TRBJ2-1,TRBV19,CASSMSLAGNNEQFF
15,TRBJ2-7,TRBV12-3/TRBV12-4,CASTPGVGPSYEQYF
15,TRBJ2-7,TRBV30,CAWSGPLAGDHEQYF
15,TRBJ2-1,TRBV5-4,CASTLGLAGPNEQFF
15,TRBJ1-1,TRBV5-4,CASSWGTRENTEAFF
17,TRBJ2-5,TRBV28,CASSFLTPTGSVQTQYF
13,TRBJ2-5,TRBV3-1,CASSPEGRETQYF
13,TRBJ1-2,TRBV30,CAWSVGRAYGYTF
15,TRBJ2-2,TRBV12-3/TRBV12-4,CASSFDSANTGELFF
13,TRBJ2-3,TRBV7-9,CASSTSGTDTQYF
19,TRBJ2-5,TRBV27,CASSLAGGAWMLPKETQYF
14,TRBJ2-7,TRBV5-6,CASSLLTFTYEQYF
15,TRBJ2-3,TRBV7-8,CASSLGVGFTDTQYF
13,TRBJ2-7,TRBV11-1,CASRRREVGEQYF
17,TRBJ2-2,TRBV13,CASSLEGDASNTGELFF
16,TRBJ2-1,TRBV7-9,CASSPTSPNLYNEQFF
15,TRBJ1-5,TRBV19,CASSRVGGGRGPQHF
12,TRBJ1-2,TRBV30,CAWSQENYGYTF
14,TRBJ2-7,TRBV19,CASSTEVLSYEQYF
16,TRBJ2-7,TRBV30,CAWSVPEKGNSYEQYF
14,TRBJ1-1,TRBV3-1,CASSQAGGGTEAFF
14,TRBJ2-2,TRBV5-4,CASSLMGGPGELFF
18,TRBJ2-1,TRBV4-1,CASSQGISGGAKYNEQFF
15,TRBJ1-2,TRBV6-5,CASSLTPTGGHGYTF
14,TRBJ2-7,TRBV27,CASSSGQGNYEQYF
12,TRBJ1-1,TRBV21-1,CASSYDRPYAFF
19,TRBJ2-1,TRBV14,CASSQDWVASGRRGNEQFF
15,TRBJ1-1,TRBV13,CASSSYGTRTEEAFF
14,TRBJ2-7,TRBV12-3/TRBV12-4,CASSPVEDPHEQYF
15,TRBJ2-1,TRBV12-3/TRBV12-4,CASSFTSGGPYEQFF
13,TRBJ1-2,TRBV14,CASTGTDRYGYTF
14,TRBJ2-7,TRBV12-3/TRBV12-4,CASLLAGGHGEQYF
13,TRBJ2-7,TRBV27,CASSLVPADEQYF
16,TRBJ2-7,TRBV21-1,CASSSRLAENSYEQYF
12,TRBJ2-2,TRBV12-3/TRBV12-4,CASSSGAGELFF
13,TRBJ2-6,TRBV7-3,CASSSTLSNVLTF
14,TRBJ2-5,TRBV6-2/TRBV6-3,CASSFQAVQETQYF
14,TRBJ2-5,TRBV7-8,CASSYPGGKETQYF
15,TRBJ2-1,TRBV13,CASSSTGFTYNEQFF
16,TRBJ2-1,TRBV2,CASTSTGLAVYNEQFF
13,TRBJ1-1,TRBV9,CASSSTGITEAFF